The entry below describes one TCR beta chain. The data belong to a study of control samples from healthy donors and cancer patients. Produced via immunoSEQ multiplex PCR; TCRdb's table is partial and in-frame only. The sample yields roughly 120,000 clones, roughly 91% seen once. The CDR3 loop spans 13 amino acids. J lost 6 bases, V lost 7 bases, and 6 bases had no gene match. Sequenced material: PBMCs. The sequence was obtained from a man in his fifties or sixties with head and neck cancer. The chain joins TRBV12-3 or TRBV12-4 to TRBJ1-1, with 9 bases identical to TRBD1. The CDR3 DNA sequence: TGTGCCAGCACCCCCGACAGGGGGGCTGAAGCTTTCTTT. Translated: CASTPDRGAEAFF.